One and the same sample provided the 9 T cell receptor beta chains below, sequenced in a study of CD8 T cells in Susac syndrome. Reverse transcription used roughly 0.45 to 1 ug RNA and random hexamers. Via MiXCR, TCRdb re-called the immunoSEQ multiplex PCR reads, giving one row per CDR3 protein. The table shows 150,000 to 200,000 distinct CDR3 sequences, with 90% to 96% occurring only once. The sequenced material came from CD4+ T cells from PBMCs. The receptor source for this set is a human donor with Susac syndrome.

The CDR3 is CASSLRTGTNEKLFF. Here the CDR3 DNA reads TGCGCCAGCAGCTTAAGGACAGGAACTAATGAAAAACTGTTTTTT. The V and J genes are TRBV5-1 and TRBJ1-4; 7 bases map to TRBD1. Per the germline V gene, CDR1 is SGHRS and CDR2 is YFSETQ. The trim removed 2 bases at V and 1 base at J, leaving 2 bases unmatched. The CDR3 consists of 15 residues.

This sequence joins TRBV7-9 and TRBJ1-3; no firm D call. CDR3 length: 14 residues. Trimming cost V 4 bases and J 2 bases, with 9 bases left between them. The germline CDR1 and CDR2 sequences are SEHNR and FQNEAQ (reference sequence). CDR3 in DNA: TGTGCCAGCAGCTATCAGGCGCCTGGAAACACCATATATTTT. Translating gives CASSYQAPGNTIYF.

V and J are TRBV2 and TRBJ2-2, with 7 bases fitting TRBD1. The CDR3 runs to 14 residues. The V and J ends lost 10 bases and 0 bases, in that order; junction bases with no gene match: 5. Germline values: CDR1 SNHLY, CDR2 FYNNEI. Here the CDR3 reads CATTGTANTGELFF. CDR3 coding DNA: TGTGCCACCACCGGGACAGCGAACACCGGGGAGCTGTTTTTT.

This sequence joins TRBV28 and TRBJ1-2, with D hard to call. The CDR3 runs 15 residues. V dropped 5 bases and J dropped 5 bases, with 18 bases sitting between them. CDR1 MDHEN and CDR2 SYDVKM come from the germline V gene. CDR3 coding DNA: TGTGCCAGCAGTCCAAGCCGTCCCCGCGTTTATGGCTACACCTTC. This encodes CASSPSRPRVYGYTF.

This sequence joins TRBV7-2 and TRBJ2-6; D call uncertain. The CDR3 has 15 residues. Trimming took off 1 base at V and 2 bases at J, with 6 bases between the two ends. Germline assignment: CDR1 SGHTA and CDR2 FQGNSA. The CDR3: CASSLGSAGANVLTF. The CDR3 nucleotides read TGTGCCAGCAGCTTAGGGTCCGCTGGGGCCAACGTCCTGACTTTC.

V usage is TRBV28 and J usage is TRBJ2-7; 7 positions match TRBD1. The length of the CDR3 is 15 residues. Germline assignment: CDR1 MDHEN and CDR2 SYDVKM. Trimming at V came to 4 bases and at J to 1 base, leaving 7 bases not matched to a gene. The CDR3 nucleotides read TGTGCCAGCAGTTCAACCGACAGGGATTCCTACGAGCAGTACTTC. Translating gives CASSSTDRDSYEQYF.

In DNA, the CDR3 is TGTGCCAGCAGCGGAGACTACCCGGTCGGGGAGACCCAGTACTTC. The encoded protein is CASSGDYPVGETQYF. The genes are TRBV9 and TRBJ2-5, with D possibly being TRBD2 (5 bases). The ends were cut back, 3 bases at V and 5 bases at J, with 17 bases in the middle. The CDR3 runs 15 residues. Germline values: CDR1 SGDLS, CDR2 YYNGEE.

V and J are TRBV29-1 and TRBJ2-3; a weak D match, TRBD2 (7 bases). Germline V lookup: CDR1 SQVTM, CDR2 ANQGSEA. The CDR3 runs 13 residues. Between the trimmed V and J ends, which lost 5 bases and 4 bases, there was a span of 13 bases. The CDR3 DNA follows: TGCAGCGTTCGGGGGGCCGCCGCAGATACGCAGTATTTT. Translation: CSVRGAAADTQYF.

The chain employs TRBV7-9 and TRBJ2-1, with 7 bases aligning to TRBD1. V lost 6 bases and J lost 6; bases outside the gene matches: 2. Germline CDR1 SEHNR, CDR2 FQNEAQ (reference sequence). The CDR3 spans 12 residues. This chain's CDR3 is CASSRDSNEQFF. CDR3 sequence (DNA): TGTGCCAGCAGTCGGGACAGCAATGAGCAGTTCTTC.